This T cell receptor (beta chain) stems from a study of cytomegalovirus exposure and HLA in healthy donors. Whole-study results and caveats: TCR beta sequences reportedly predicted most subjects' HLA-A and HLA-B alleles accurately.

The CDR3 loop spans 15 amino acids. Trimming cost V 4 bases and J 1 base; bases outside gene matches: 3. Germline V gene data show CDR1 as SGHRS and CDR2 as YFSETQ. This clone was counted between two and nine times. What it binds is unknown. PCR involved 60 Vbeta and 13 Jbeta primers. Clones were read by immunoSEQ multiplex PCR, and TCRdb kept only the in-frame ones, dropping some. Among some 140,000 clones listed, over 70% were seen once. The sequence derives from a man in his forties in good health and CMV-seronegative. The V gene is TRBV5-1, the J gene TRBJ2-3, with 10 positions matching TRBD1. Sample: PBMCs. The CDR3 loop is CASSPGQGRTDTQYF. The DNA of the CDR3 is TGCGCCAGCAGCCCGGGACAGGGGCGCACAGATACGCAGTATTTT.